This T cell receptor (beta chain) comes out of a study of CD8 T cells in Susac syndrome. Study-level results: Only a relatively small number of individuals were included in the TCR sequencing and HLA analysis.

A remark on this clonotype: Its target is unknown.

With random hexamers, reverse transcription was performed on roughly 0.5 to 1 ug of RNA. By means of immunoSEQ multiplex PCR, TCR beta CDR3 spanning 54 Vbeta and 13 Jbeta underwent amplification. TCRdb used MiXCR to reprocess the immunoSEQ multiplex PCR reads, holding one entry per CDR3 protein. The table records 150,000 to 200,000 distinct CDR3 sequences, 94% of them present only once. TCR beta sequencing covered blood CD8+ and CD4+ T cells. Bulk CD8+ and CD4+ cells came from magnetic negative isolation; CD8+ TEMRA by FACS. Sequenced material: CD4+ T cells from PBMCs. The receptor comes from a human donor with multiple sclerosis.

The CDR3 sequence: CASVPFVRASLPQEQYF. CDR3 nucleotide sequence: TGTGCCAGCGTCCCTTTCGTCCGGGCCTCCCTCCCCCAAGAGCAGTACTTC. The V and J genes are TRBV5-6 and TRBJ2-7; D uncertain. Germline V gene lookup returns CDR1 SGHDT and CDR2 YYEEEE. With 7 bases removed from V and 7 bases from J, the gap between germline ends came to 30 bases. CDR3 length: 17 residues.